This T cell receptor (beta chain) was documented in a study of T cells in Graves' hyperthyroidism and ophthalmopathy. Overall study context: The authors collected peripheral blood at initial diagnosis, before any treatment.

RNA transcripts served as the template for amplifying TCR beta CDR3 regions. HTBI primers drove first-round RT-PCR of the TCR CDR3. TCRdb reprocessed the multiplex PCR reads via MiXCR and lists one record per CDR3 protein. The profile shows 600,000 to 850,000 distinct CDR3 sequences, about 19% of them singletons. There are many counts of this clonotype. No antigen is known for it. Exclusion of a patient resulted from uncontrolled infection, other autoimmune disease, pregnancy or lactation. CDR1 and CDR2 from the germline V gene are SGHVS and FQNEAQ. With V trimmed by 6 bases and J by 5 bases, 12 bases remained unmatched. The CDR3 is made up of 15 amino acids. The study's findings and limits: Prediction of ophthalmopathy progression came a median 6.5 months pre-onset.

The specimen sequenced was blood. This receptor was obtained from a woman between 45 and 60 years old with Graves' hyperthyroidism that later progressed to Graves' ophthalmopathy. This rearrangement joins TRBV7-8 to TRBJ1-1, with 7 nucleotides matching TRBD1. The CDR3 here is CASSEPLTGETEAFF. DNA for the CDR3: TGTGCCAGCAGTGAACCCCTCACAGGGGAAACTGAAGCTTTCTTT.